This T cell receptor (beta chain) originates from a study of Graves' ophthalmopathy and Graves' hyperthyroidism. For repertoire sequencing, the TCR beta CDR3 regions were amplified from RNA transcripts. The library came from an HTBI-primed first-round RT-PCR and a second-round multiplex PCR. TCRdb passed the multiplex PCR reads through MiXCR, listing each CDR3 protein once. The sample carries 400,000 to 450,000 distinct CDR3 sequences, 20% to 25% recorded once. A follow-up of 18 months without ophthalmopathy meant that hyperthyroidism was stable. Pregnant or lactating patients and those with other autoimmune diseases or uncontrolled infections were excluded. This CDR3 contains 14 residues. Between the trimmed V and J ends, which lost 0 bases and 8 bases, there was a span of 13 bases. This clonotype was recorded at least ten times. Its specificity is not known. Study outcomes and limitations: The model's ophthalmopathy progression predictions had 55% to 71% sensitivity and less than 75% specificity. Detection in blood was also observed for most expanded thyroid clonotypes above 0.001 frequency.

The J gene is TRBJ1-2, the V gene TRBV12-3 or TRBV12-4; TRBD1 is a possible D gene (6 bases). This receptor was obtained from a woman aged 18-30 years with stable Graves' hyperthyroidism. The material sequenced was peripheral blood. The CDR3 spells CASSLAQGLMGYTF. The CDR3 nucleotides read TGTGCCAGCAGTTTAGCACAGGGCTTAATGGGCTACACCTTC.